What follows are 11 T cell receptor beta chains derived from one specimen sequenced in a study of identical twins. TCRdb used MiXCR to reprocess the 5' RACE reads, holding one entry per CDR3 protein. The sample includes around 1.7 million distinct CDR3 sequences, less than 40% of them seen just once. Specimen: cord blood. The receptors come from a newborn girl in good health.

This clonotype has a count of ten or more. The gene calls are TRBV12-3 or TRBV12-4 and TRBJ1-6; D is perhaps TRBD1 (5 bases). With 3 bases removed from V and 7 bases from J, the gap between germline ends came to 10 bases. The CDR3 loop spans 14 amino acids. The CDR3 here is CASSFQGPNSPLHF. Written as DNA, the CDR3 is TGTGCCAGCAGTTTCCAGGGCCCCAATTCACCCCTCCACTTT.

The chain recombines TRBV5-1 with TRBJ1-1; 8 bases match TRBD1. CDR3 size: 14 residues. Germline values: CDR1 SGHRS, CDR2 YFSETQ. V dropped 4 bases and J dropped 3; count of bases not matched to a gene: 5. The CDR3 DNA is TGCGCCAGCAGCCCCAGGGGGCAACACACTGAAGCTTTCTTT. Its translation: CASSPRGQHTEAFF.

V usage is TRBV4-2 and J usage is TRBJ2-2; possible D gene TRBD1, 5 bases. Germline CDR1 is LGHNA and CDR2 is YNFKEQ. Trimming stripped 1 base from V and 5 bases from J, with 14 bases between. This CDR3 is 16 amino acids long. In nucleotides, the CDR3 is TGTGCCAGCAGCCAAGGGGTAGTTAGGGGTACCGGGGAGCTGTTTTTT. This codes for CASSQGVVRGTGELFF.

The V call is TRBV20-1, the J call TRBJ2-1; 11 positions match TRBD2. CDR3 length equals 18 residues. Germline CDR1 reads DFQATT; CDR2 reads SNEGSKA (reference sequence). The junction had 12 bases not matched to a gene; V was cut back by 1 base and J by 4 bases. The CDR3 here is CSARATSGKQTWYNEQFF. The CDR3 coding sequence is TGCAGTGCTAGAGCGACTAGCGGGAAGCAGACGTGGTACAATGAGCAGTTCTTC.

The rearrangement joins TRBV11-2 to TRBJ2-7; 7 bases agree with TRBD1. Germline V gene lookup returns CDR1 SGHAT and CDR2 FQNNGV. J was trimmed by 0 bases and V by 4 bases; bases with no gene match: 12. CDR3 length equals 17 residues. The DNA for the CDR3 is TGTGCCAGCAGCTCCCTCCGGACAGGCTTTCTCTCCTACGAGCAGTACTTC. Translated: CASSSLRTGFLSYEQYF.

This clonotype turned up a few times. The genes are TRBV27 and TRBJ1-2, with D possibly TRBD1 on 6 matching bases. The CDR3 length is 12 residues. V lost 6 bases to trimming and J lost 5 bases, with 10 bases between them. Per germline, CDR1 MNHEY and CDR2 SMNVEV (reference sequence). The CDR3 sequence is CASRGAPYGYTF. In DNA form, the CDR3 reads TGTGCCAGCAGGGGGGCCCCTTATGGCTACACCTTC.

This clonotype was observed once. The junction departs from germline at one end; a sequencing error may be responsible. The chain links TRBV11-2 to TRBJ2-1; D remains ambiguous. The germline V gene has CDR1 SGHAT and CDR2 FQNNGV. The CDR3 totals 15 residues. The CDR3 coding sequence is TGTGCCTGCAGCTTAAGAGAACCTACCACTATTGAGCAGTTCTTC. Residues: CACSLREPTTIEQFF.

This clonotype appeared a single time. CDR3 amino acids: CASSWDAAYEQYF. The CDR3 bases are TGTGCCAGCAGCTGGGACGCAGCCTACGAGCAGTACTTC. This chain connects TRBV12-3 or TRBV12-4 to TRBJ2-4; D might be TRBD1 or TRBD2, each matching 5 bases. The J call may be incorrect, as the DNA end agrees better with TRBJ2-7. The CDR3 has 13 residues.

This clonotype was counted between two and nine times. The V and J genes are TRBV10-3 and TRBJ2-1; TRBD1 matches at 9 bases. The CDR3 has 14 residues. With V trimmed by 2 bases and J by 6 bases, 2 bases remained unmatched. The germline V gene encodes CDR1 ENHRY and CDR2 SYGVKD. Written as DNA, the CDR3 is TGTGCCATCAGTGAGAGGACAGGGGTCAATGAGCAGTTCTTC. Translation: CAISERTGVNEQFF.

The CDR3 DNA reads TGTGCCAGCAGCACCAGGACTAGCGGGCCCGTTCAGACCCAGTACTTC. It translates to CASSTRTSGPVQTQYF. V usage is TRBV9 and J usage is TRBJ2-5, with 11 positions matching TRBD2. Germline V gene lookup returns CDR1 SGDLS and CDR2 YYNGEE. Losses at the gene ends were 4 bases for V and 6 bases for J; bases not matched to a gene: 11. The CDR3 sequence is 16 residues long.

The CDR3 sequence is CASSPYDRAGGYTF. The CDR3 DNA sequence: TGTGCCAGCAGCCCGTATGACAGGGCTGGTGGCTACACCTTC. This sequence joins TRBV7-2 and TRBJ1-2, with 7 bases fitting TRBD1. The V gene end was trimmed by 5 bases and the J gene end by 7 bases; junction bases not matched to a gene: 10. CDR1 SGHTA and CDR2 FQGNSA come from the germline V gene. The CDR3 is made up of 14 amino acids. Variable domain in full (rest from reference TRBV7-2 and TRBJ1-2): GAGVSQSPSNKVTEKGKDVELRCDPISGHTALYWYRQSLGQGLEFLIYFQGNSAPDKSGLPSDRFSAERTGGSVSTLTIQRTQQEDSAVYLCASSPYDRAGGYTFGSGTRLTVV.